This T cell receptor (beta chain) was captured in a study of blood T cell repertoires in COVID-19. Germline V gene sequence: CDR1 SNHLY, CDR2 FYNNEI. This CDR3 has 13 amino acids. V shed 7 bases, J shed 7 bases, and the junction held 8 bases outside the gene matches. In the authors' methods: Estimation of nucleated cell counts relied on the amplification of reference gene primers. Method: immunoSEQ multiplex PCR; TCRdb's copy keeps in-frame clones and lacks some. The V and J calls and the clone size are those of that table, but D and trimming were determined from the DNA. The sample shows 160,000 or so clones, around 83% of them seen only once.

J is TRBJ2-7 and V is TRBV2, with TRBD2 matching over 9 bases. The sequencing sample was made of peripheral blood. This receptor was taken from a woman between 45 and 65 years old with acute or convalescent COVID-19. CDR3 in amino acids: CASKAGGSGEQYF. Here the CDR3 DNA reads TGTGCCAGCAAAGCGGGGGGTTCTGGGGAGCAGTACTTC.